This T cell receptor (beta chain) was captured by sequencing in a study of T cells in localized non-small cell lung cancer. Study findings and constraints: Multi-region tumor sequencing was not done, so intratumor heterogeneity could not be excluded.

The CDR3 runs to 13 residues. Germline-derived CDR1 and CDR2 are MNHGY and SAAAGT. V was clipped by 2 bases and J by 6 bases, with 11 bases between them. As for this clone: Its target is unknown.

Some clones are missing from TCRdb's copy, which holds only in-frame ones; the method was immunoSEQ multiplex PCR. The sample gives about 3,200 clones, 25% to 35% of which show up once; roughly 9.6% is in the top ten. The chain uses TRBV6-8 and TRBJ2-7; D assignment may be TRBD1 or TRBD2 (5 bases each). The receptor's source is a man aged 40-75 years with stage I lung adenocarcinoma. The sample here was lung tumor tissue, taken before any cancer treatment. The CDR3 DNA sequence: TGTGCCAGCAGTTACCTCGGGACGGGCGAGCAGTACTTC. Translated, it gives CASSYLGTGEQYF.